These T cell receptor beta chains were read from a single sample in a study of blood T cell repertoires in COVID-19. Produced via immunoSEQ multiplex PCR; TCRdb's table is partial and in-frame only. The sample shows roughly 200,000 clones, 85% of them seen only once. Sequenced: PBMCs or T cells enriched from blood (not recorded which). Receptors originate from a man in his forties who had recovered from COVID-19. Both conserved end residues are trimmed from each CDR3.

>TRBV2
ASTGQGGEQY
>TRBV7-2
ASSHRTGTGGRVYEQY
>TRBV13
ASSLWTSGSWSYNEQF
>TRBV3-1/TRBV3-2
ASSPGQGEGGYT
>TRBV21-1
ASSKDRGGKGEAF
>TRBV7-6
ASSSISGRAYEQY
>TRBV28
ASSLTAGRFEQY
>TRBV10-3
AISEGRGLDEQY
>TRBV13
ASSLYGQGTDTQY
>TRBV30
AWSRGYGNQPQH
>TRBV28
ASSFGLELNEQY
>TRBV18
ASSSTGETQY
>TRBV27
ASSLSGLAGSYEQY
>TRBV5-1
ASSWGVGSGGTIY
>TRBV20-1
SASSWEGTYEQY
>TRBV19
ASSIDPRRRMGYT
>TRBV21-1
ASSKATGRGVETQY
>TRBV6-5
ASSPGQGAYEQY
>TRBV5-3
ARSNQAKARVGELF
>TRBV5-1
ASSYRGQSSYEQY
>TRBV27
ASSLTDRVGTEAF
>TRBV15
ATSSKWEGRNTQY
>TRBV12-5
ASGPLTGGLATQY
>TRBV19
ASSIDNSGNTIY
>TRBV19
ASSRLGQGDYEQY
>TRBV25-1
ASSESAYNSPLH
>TRBV20-1
SASRLEGNNEQF
>TRBV5-1
ASSSWDRRNTGELF
>TRBV11-3
ASSLTRISGRDYEQY
>TRBV11-3
ASSVTGTTQSQVH
>TRBV15
ATSRVRDRSNQPQH
>TRBV6-5
ASSPLFAGEDEQY
>TRBV28
ASSRPQGRYGYT
>TRBV2
ASKYSNTEAF
>TRBV7-9
ASSFYGDQPQH
>TRBV5-1
ASGADSIRTGELF
>TRBV5-4
ASSYSGGEIGYT
>TRBV7-9
ASSVGQSSYEQY
>TRBV3-1/TRBV3-2
ASSPGDEAF
>TRBV4-1
ASSQGQQGAGRGSPLH
>TRBV7-8
ASSLKPNRGGNQPQH
>TRBV24-1
ATSEGDRNQETQY
>TRBV5-4
ASSSNRENTEAF
>TRBV7-3
ASSSGLARYNEQF
>TRBV4-1
ASSSQATNEKLF
>TRBV9
ASSAPGTGRPGEGEKLF
>TRBV9
ASSVGVSDYEQY
>TRBV4-1
ASSQGNNREQY
>TRBV7-2
ASSPVEGAYEQY
>TRBV28
ASRAPRGSNEKLF
>TRBV11-2
ASSPYRETSGRALQY
>TRBV7-3
ASSTSGSGHNEQF
>TRBV7-2
ASSADRSNQPQH